Listed below are T cell receptor beta chains from one sample, sequenced in a study of CD8+ T cells in alopecia areata. The protocol was immunoSEQ multiplex PCR, while the TCRdb copy is restricted to in-frame clones and leaves out a portion. The sample lists about 180,000 clones, roughly 50% seen once, with approximately 11% in the top ten. Sample: CD8+ T cells sorted from blood, taken at week 24, from a patient treated with tofacitinib. Receptors were obtained from a human donor with alopecia areata. CDR3s include the opening cysteine and the closing phenylalanine or tryptophan. A D gene is named only where the DNA matches it firmly. Not all rows give a size; the values are once, few, many and, for expanded clones, a class.

D	J	size	length	V	CDR3	DNA
.	TRBJ1-2	few	12	TRBV29-1	CSVTGQSDGYTF	TGCAGCGTTACGGGACAATCAGATGGCTACACCTTC
TRBD1	TRBJ2-1	.	15	TRBV7-8	CASSTTGSVGNEQFF	TGTGCCAGCAGCACGACAGGGTCGGTTGGGAATGAGCAGTTCTTC
TRBD1	TRBJ2-3	.	12	TRBV29-1	CSGGQGADTQYF	TGCAGCGGGGGTCAGGGGGCAGATACGCAGTATTTT
.	TRBJ2-3	few	12	TRBV29-1	CSVEGGRDTQYF	TGCAGCGTTGAAGGGGGAAGAGATACGCAGTATTTT
.	TRBJ2-7	.	13	TRBV29-1	CSAAGYKSNEQYF	TGCAGCGCAGCAGGGTATAAGTCCAACGAGCAGTACTTC
.	TRBJ1-5	.	14	TRBV12-5	CASGPQDPTRPQHF	TGTGCTAGTGGTCCCCAGGACCCCACGCGGCCCCAGCATTTT
TRBD1	TRBJ2-2	few	16	TRBV7-9	CASSLAAQGVIGELFF	TGTGCCAGCAGCTTAGCGGCTCAGGGGGTCATCGGGGAGCTGTTTTTT
.	TRBJ2-7	.	14	TRBV7-3	CASSLGVGVDEQYF	TGTGCCAGCAGCCTCGGGGTTGGGGTTGACGAGCAGTACTTC
TRBD2	TRBJ2-7	.	16	TRBV5-8	CASSSRTSGTSYEQYF	TGTGCCAGCAGCTCGAGGACTAGCGGGACCTCCTACGAGCAGTACTTC
.	TRBJ2-1	.	13	TRBV29-1	CSVVTSSYNEQFF	TGCAGCGTTGTGACTAGCTCCTACAATGAGCAGTTCTTC
.	TRBJ1-6	.	14	TRBV27	CASSLVRVNSPLHF	TGTGCCAGCAGTTTAGTCCGAGTGAATTCACCCCTCCACTTT
.	TRBJ1-1	many	15	TRBV10-3	CAISESAGLNTEAFF	TGTGCCATCAGTGAGTCCGCAGGTTTGAACACTGAAGCTTTCTTT
.	TRBJ1-6	.	14	TRBV4-3	CASSQDGHYSPLHF	TGCGCCAGCAGCCAAGATGGCCACTATTCACCCCTCCACTTT
TRBD1	TRBJ2-2	.	16	TRBV27	CASSSRTGTSTGELFF	TGTGCCAGCAGTTCCCGGACAGGGACGAGCACCGGGGAGCTGTTTTTT
TRBD1	TRBJ2-1	.	13	TRBV7-2	CASSSQGTNEQFF	TGTGCCAGCAGCTCACAGGGGACCAATGAGCAGTTCTTC
.	TRBJ1-1	.	12	TRBV13	CASSEGNTEAFF	TGTGCCAGCAGTGAGGGGAACACTGAAGCTTTCTTT
.	TRBJ1-1	.	11	TRBV29-1	CSVGSNTEAFF	TGCAGCGTTGGCAGTAACACTGAAGCTTTCTTT
TRBD1	TRBJ1-2	.	14	TRBV30	CAWSVGTGSTGYTF	TGTGCCTGGAGTGTGGGGACAGGGTCAACAGGCTACACCTTC
.	TRBJ1-1	few	17	TRBV4-3	CASSQEYSPLKNTEAFF	TGCGCCAGCAGCCAAGAATACTCGCCGCTAAAGAACACTGAAGCTTTCTTT
TRBD2	TRBJ2-7	.	16	TRBV4-3	CASSQDPSGGSYEQYF	TGCGCCAGCAGCCAAGATCCTAGCGGGGGATCCTACGAGCAGTACTTC
.	TRBJ2-5	few	12	TRBV30	CAWSPTGETQYF	TGTGCCTGGAGTCCGACCGGGGAGACCCAGTACTTC
.	TRBJ2-1	.	12	TRBV10-2	CASGGAVNEQFF	TGCGCCAGCGGGGGGGCCGTGAATGAGCAGTTCTTC
.	TRBJ1-5	.	14	TRBV15	CATSEGWDNQPQHF	TGTGCCACCTCGGAGGGGTGGGACAATCAGCCCCAGCATTTT
.	TRBJ1-6	few	14	TRBV27	CASTMEGFGSPLHF	TGTGCCAGCACCATGGAAGGGTTTGGCTCACCCCTCCACTTT
.	TRBJ1-2	.	12	TRBV30	CAWSVNRDGYTF	TGTGCCTGGAGTGTGAACAGGGATGGCTACACCTTC
.	TRBJ2-3	.	16	TRBV10-3	CAISESVGLSTDTQYF	TGTGCCATCAGTGAGTCGGTGGGACTTAGCACAGATACGCAGTATTTT
TRBD1	TRBJ1-3	once	15	TRBV29-1	CSVAGTGGEGNTIYF	TGCAGCGTTGCGGGGACAGGGGGCGAAGGAAACACCATATATTTT
.	TRBJ1-1	.	14	TRBV13	CASSLYGVNTEAFF	TGTGCCAGCAGCTTATACGGCGTGAACACTGAAGCTTTCTTT
.	TRBJ1-2	.	13	TRBV5-1	CASRSDLLYGYTF	TGCGCCAGCAGAAGTGACCTCCTCTATGGCTACACCTTC
TRBD1	TRBJ1-1	.	13	TRBV4-3	CASSQTGAGDAFF	TGCGCCAGCAGCCAAACAGGGGCTGGTGATGCTTTCTTT
TRBD2	TRBJ2-1	.	17	TRBV10-1	CASSESFSSGEYNEQFF	TGCGCCAGCAGTGAGTCGTTCTCTAGCGGGGAATACAATGAGCAGTTCTTC
.	TRBJ1-1	few	12	TRBV6-6	CASSYRDTEAFF	TGTGCCAGCAGTTATAGGGACACTGAAGCTTTCTTT
.	TRBJ1-5	few	12	TRBV7-9	CASSEGDQPQHF	TGTGCCAGCAGCGAAGGGGATCAGCCCCAGCATTTT
TRBD1	TRBJ1-1	.	13	TRBV5-6	CASSFTGGTEAFF	TGTGCCAGCAGCTTCACAGGGGGCACTGAAGCTTTCTTT
.	TRBJ1-1	.	12	TRBV7-2	CASSLVVTEAFF	TGTGCCAGCAGCCTCGTCGTTACTGAAGCTTTCTTT
TRBD2	TRBJ2-3	.	11	TRBV30	CAGNLAGMHHF	TGTGCCGGCAATCTAGCGGGGATGCACCATTTT
.	TRBJ2-2	.	13	TRBV29-1	CSVEEVNTGELFF	TGCAGCGTTGAAGAAGTTAACACCGGGGAGCTGTTTTTT
.	TRBJ2-7	.	11	TRBV27	CASSSWSEQYF	TGTGCCAGCAGTTCTTGGTCCGAGCAGTACTTC
TRBD2	TRBJ2-3	.	14	TRBV30	CAWSSAGRTDTQYF	TGTGCCTGGAGTTCAGCGGGGCGCACAGATACGCAGTATTTT
.	TRBJ1-6	.	17	TRBV4-3	CASSQAPLGDYNSPLHF	TGCGCCAGCAGCCAAGCACCCTTAGGAGACTATAATTCACCCCTCCACTTT
.	TRBJ2-7	few	13	TRBV23-1	CASSQSGWKRQYF	TGCGCCAGCAGTCAATCGGGGTGGAAGCGGCAGTACTTC
TRBD2	TRBJ2-3	few	19	TRBV7-2	CASSSPRGGSGGGTDTQYF	TGTGCCAGCAGCTCCCCGCGGGGAGGTAGCGGGGGTGGCACAGATACGCAGTATTTT
.	TRBJ1-2	few	11	TRBV29-1	CSADPRNGYTF	TGCAGCGCCGACCCTCGAAATGGCTACACCTTC
TRBD2	TRBJ2-2	.	17	TRBV5-1	CASSYPVVAGNTGELFF	TGCGCCAGCAGCTACCCCGTGGTAGCGGGTAACACCGGGGAGCTGTTTTTT
.	TRBJ2-6	few	15	TRBV6-5	CASSPTGSGANVLTF	TGTGCCAGCAGCCCTACAGGGTCTGGGGCCAACGTCCTGACTTTC
.	TRBJ2-7	.	12	TRBV7-8	CASSYGNYEQYF	TGTGCCAGCAGCTACGGTAACTACGAGCAGTACTTC
TRBD1	TRBJ1-2	.	17	TRBV5-6	CASSPLSGTGGRYGYTF	TGTGCCAGCAGCCCTCTTTCCGGGACAGGGGGCCGCTATGGCTACACCTTC
.	TRBJ2-7	.	11	TRBV7-9	CASSPGFEQYF	TGTGCCAGCAGTCCAGGGTTCGAGCAGTACTTC
.	TRBJ2-3	.	17	TRBV9	CASSVGGSGAGTDTQYF	TGTGCCAGCAGCGTAGGAGGGAGTGGGGCCGGGACAGATACGCAGTATTTT
.	TRBJ1-2	.	12	TRBV29-1	CSVSPANYGYTF	TGCAGCGTCTCTCCCGCGAACTATGGCTACACCTTC
TRBD2	TRBJ2-3	.	16	TRBV13	CASSPRGGEFIDTQYF	TGTGCCAGCAGCCCACGGGGGGGGGAGTTCATCGATACGCAGTATTTT
.	TRBJ2-7	.	13	TRBV4-3	CASSQDAFGEQYF	TGCGCCAGCAGCCAAGATGCCTTTGGGGAGCAGTACTTC
.	TRBJ2-5	few	12	TRBV29-1	CSVVGLQETQYF	TGCAGCGTTGTGGGACTCCAAGAGACCCAGTACTTC
.	TRBJ1-4	.	15	TRBV7-9	CASSSLSGVNEKLFF	TGTGCCAGCAGCTCCTTGTCGGGAGTAAACGAAAAACTGTTTTTT
.	TRBJ1-6	few	13	TRBV6-5	CASYGAATGPLHF	TGTGCCAGTTACGGGGCCGCGACGGGGCCCCTCCACTTT
.	TRBJ1-1	.	14	TRBV4-3	CASSQDFGDTEAFF	TGCGCCAGCAGCCAAGATTTTGGCGACACTGAAGCTTTCTTT
TRBD1	TRBJ1-2	.	14	TRBV29-1	CSVEVVGGFYGYTF	TGCAGCGTCGAGGTAGTAGGGGGCTTCTATGGCTACACCTTC
.	TRBJ2-3	.	15	TRBV30	CAWSVSGPIPDTQYF	TGTGCCTGGAGTGTTAGCGGACCTATTCCAGATACGCAGTATTTT
TRBD2	TRBJ2-6	few	14	TRBV6-6	CASSYSAGEDVLTF	TGTGCCAGCAGTTACTCAGCGGGGGAGGACGTCCTGACTTTC